This TCR beta chain was identified in a study of T cell repertoires in cytomegalovirus infection. Study-wide findings and caveats: Cumulative frequency of public TCR beta families picked out carriers of CMV plus the relevant HLA.

This clonotype was observed a few times. Antigen: not known. One entry per CDR3 protein, called by TCRdb with MiXCR from the reads. The profile shows about 490,000 distinct CDR3 sequences, around a quarter of them singletons. Germline V gives CDR1 GTSNPN, CDR2 SVGIG (reference sequence). The CDR3 consists of 12 residues. Trimming shortened V by 8 bases and J by 10 bases, and 15 bases separated the two germline ends. This clonotype was obtained from a human donor in good health (CMV status not recorded). Some clones in this sample may be carry-over from other donors' samples. The sample taken for sequencing was PBMCs. V and J are TRBV30 and TRBJ1-6, with D possibly TRBD1 on 5 matching bases. The CDR3 region has the DNA TGTGCCCTGAGGCAGGGTACATCACCCCTCCACTTT. Translating it yields CALRQGTSPLHF.